This is a list of T cell receptor beta chains from one sample in a study of PD-L1 blockade in urothelial cancer. Clones were sequenced by immunoSEQ multiplex PCR, and TCRdb holds only the in-frame ones, with some missing. The data show around 41,000 clones, approximately 90% seen once. The source material was PBMCs, sampled around atezolizumab (anti-PD-L1) treatment. The receptors shown here come from a woman aged 55-75 years with urothelial cancer. Each CDR3 is given with its conserved first and last residue. The order of the fields is CDR3 length, V gene, J gene, D gene, clone size, CDR3 protein, CDR3 DNA. D genes are given only for firm matches. Not all rows give a size; the values are once, few, many and, for expanded clones, a class.

16	TRBV7-3	TRBJ2-3	TRBD2	NA	CASSLGLAENTDTQYF	TGTGCCAGCAGCTTGGGACTAGCGGAAAACACAGATACGCAGTATTTT
16	TRBV5-1	TRBJ2-7	NA	NA	CASSLYSGHQAYEQYF	TGCGCCAGCAGCCTCTACTCGGGACACCAAGCCTACGAGCAGTACTTC
13	TRBV5-1	TRBJ2-1	NA	NA	CASSLEGVNEQFF	TGCGCCAGCAGCTTGGAGGGGGTCAATGAGCAGTTCTTC
13	TRBV6-6	TRBJ1-5	NA	NA	CASSPPGVQPQHF	TGTGCCAGCAGTCCACCAGGGGTTCAGCCCCAGCATTTT
16	TRBV19	TRBJ1-5	NA	once	CASSIWRVPSNQPQHF	TGTGCCAGTAGTATATGGAGGGTTCCAAGCAATCAGCCCCAGCATTTT
14	TRBV7-8	TRBJ1-6	NA	NA	CASSSDKLNSPLHF	TGTGCCAGCAGCTCGGACAAGCTAAATTCACCCCTCCACTTT
17	TRBV2	TRBJ1-1	NA	NA	CASRKRQGNGQYTEAFF	TGTGCCAGCAGAAAACGGCAGGGTAACGGGCAGTACACTGAAGCTTTCTTT
16	TRBV7-2	TRBJ1-1	NA	NA	CASSSWGGVSGTEAFF	TGTGCCAGCAGCTCCTGGGGGGGGGTATCGGGCACTGAAGCTTTCTTT
14	TRBV7-2	TRBJ1-5	NA	NA	CASSPSPGEQPQHF	TGTGCCAGCAGCCCGAGCCCCGGAGAACAGCCCCAGCATTTT
12	TRBV6-5	TRBJ2-7	NA	NA	CASWTGTYEQYF	TGTGCCAGCTGGACCGGGACCTACGAGCAGTACTTC
13	TRBV5-6	TRBJ2-1	NA	NA	CASSLNPGNEQFF	TGTGCCAGCAGCTTGAACCCCGGGAATGAGCAGTTCTTC